A single sample gave rise to the 27 T cell receptor beta chains below, sequenced in a study of response to subunit inactivated influenza vaccine. TCRdb redid the calling of the RT-PCR reads with MiXCR, one entry per CDR3 protein. The repertoire includes some 520,000 distinct CDR3 sequences, approximately 17% of them detected once, and approximately 3% sits in the top ten. Material: CD4+ T cells sorted from PBMCs, obtained around 25 months after vaccination. These receptors were obtained from a man aged 50 to 69 who received an inactivated influenza vaccine.

The J gene is TRBJ1-5, the V gene TRBV7-2; D possibly corresponds to TRBD1 (5 bases). This CDR3 comprises 14 residues. In germline, CDR1 is SGHTA, CDR2 FQGNSA. Trimming took off 2 bases at V and 8 bases at J, with 13 bases between the two ends. Here the CDR3 DNA reads TGTGCCAGCAGCTTATACCGGGGGAGAGAGCCCCAGCATTTT. This translates into CASSLYRGREPQHF.

This chain links TRBV29-1 with TRBJ2-5; D not resolved. Per the germline V gene, CDR1 is SQVTM and CDR2 is ANQGSEA. Trimming cost V 3 bases and J 6 bases, with 11 bases left between them. There are 12 residues in the CDR3. CDR3: CSVDTVTKTQYF. Here the CDR3 DNA reads TGCAGCGTTGATACCGTCACAAAGACCCAGTACTTC.

The count of this clonotype is one. The chain carries TRBV4-1 and TRBJ1-6; D is perhaps TRBD1 (6 bases). The CDR3 spans 18 residues. The V end was cut by 1 base, the J end by 0 bases, with 13 bases between. Germline lookup yields CDR1 MGHRA and CDR2 YSYEKL. CDR3 residues: CASSQGLTGSSYNSPLHF. The CDR3 region has the DNA TGCGCCAGCAGCCAAGGACTCACAGGGAGCTCCTATAATTCACCCCTCCACTTT.

Only a few counts were recorded for this clonotype. In DNA form, the CDR3 reads TGTGCCAGTGGAGAGGGTTATAGCAATCAGCCCCAGCATTTT. Protein sequence: CASGEGYSNQPQHF. The chain recombines TRBV6-1 with TRBJ1-5; unclear D gene. This CDR3 has 14 amino acids. From germline, CDR1 is MNHNS and CDR2 SASEGT. The V end lost 9 bases, the J end lost 0 bases, and 12 bases lay between the germline ends.

V gene TRBV20-1 combines with J gene TRBJ2-5, with a weak D call TRBD2 (6 bases). Per the germline V gene, CDR1 is DFQATT and CDR2 is SNEGSKA (reference sequence). The CDR3 consists of 13 residues. The ends were cut back, 3 bases at V and 6 bases at J, with 14 bases in the middle. The CDR3 here is CSASSTRGKTQYF. The DNA for the CDR3 is TGCAGTGCTAGCTCGACTAGAGGAAAGACCCAGTACTTC.

This chain links TRBV21-1 with TRBJ2-2; TRBD2 is the table's D call, not checked against the DNA. TRBV21-1 represents a pseudogene. The CDR3 spans 15 residues. The CDR3 coding sequence is TGTGCCACCTTAAGGGCGAGGGCCAGCACCGGGGAGCTGTTTTTT. Translated: CATLRARASTGELFF.

This clonotype was seen a single time. This chain uses TRBV5-4 with TRBJ2-2, with D perhaps matching TRBD1 (6 bases). The germline V gene encodes CDR1 SGHNT and CDR2 YYREEE (reference sequence). The CDR3 spans 16 residues. Trimming pared 1 base from V and 1 base from J, leaving 11 bases between. The CDR3 region is CASSLWMGQNTGELFF. The CDR3 DNA sequence: TGTGCCAGCAGCTTGTGGATGGGACAGAACACCGGGGAGCTGTTTTTT.

This rearrangement joins TRBV7-8 to TRBJ2-3, with TRBD2 matching over 16 bases. CDR1 and CDR2 from the germline V gene are SGHVS and FQNEAQ. With V trimmed by 4 bases and J by 3 bases, 7 bases remained unmatched. The CDR3 spans 18 residues. The CDR3 loop reads CASSSGTSGGARTDTQYF. The CDR3 DNA reads as TGTGCCAGCAGCTCAGGGACTAGCGGGGGGGCCAGGACAGATACGCAGTATTTT.

The sample holds many counts of this clonotype. J is TRBJ2-7 and V is TRBV27; D gene unclear. There are 13 residues in the CDR3. Germline-derived CDR1 and CDR2 are MNHEY and SMNVEV (reference sequence). The germline V and J ends were trimmed by 2 bases and 2 bases, with 7 bases remaining between them. The CDR3, as DNA: TGTGCCAGCAGTTTACGGCTGACCTACGAGCAGTACTTC. Translation: CASSLRLTYEQYF.

This chain links TRBV21-1 with TRBJ2-5; no DNA check was done on the table's D call, TRBD2. TRBV21-1 is noted as a pseudogene. CDR3 length equals 14 residues. CDR3 DNA sequence: TGTGCCAGCAGCGACGGACTAGCGGGAGAGACCCAGTACTTC. Translation gives CASSDGLAGETQYF.

This clonotype has a single count. The chain has TRBV7-9 and TRBJ2-1; D perhaps matches TRBD1 (6 bases). This CDR3 is 14 amino acids long. Per the germline V gene, CDR1 is SEHNR and CDR2 is FQNEAQ (reference sequence). Trimming shortened V by 3 bases and J by 5 bases, and 11 bases separated the two germline ends. CDR3 residues: CASSFQGSNNEQFF. Here the CDR3 DNA reads TGTGCCAGCAGCTTCCAGGGGTCTAACAATGAGCAGTTCTTC.

The rearrangement links TRBV12-3 or TRBV12-4 to TRBJ2-3; TRBD1 matches at 9 bases. The CDR3 sequence is 14 residues long. Trimming took 2 bases from V and 6 from J; bases not matched to a gene: 3. Here the CDR3 reads CASSLRQGGDTQYF. DNA for the CDR3: TGTGCCAGCAGTTTACGACAGGGGGGCGATACGCAGTATTTT.

Many counts were recorded for this clonotype. The chain recombines TRBV10-3 with TRBJ2-2; no clear D. Germline V gene lookup returns CDR1 ENHRY and CDR2 SYGVKD. Trimming removed 5 bases at V and 1 base at J, with 20 bases between. There are 18 residues in the CDR3. The CDR3 DNA reads TGTGCCATCAGTCGGCTCCCGGCAGGCCAACAGAACACCGGGGAGCTGTTTTTT. The encoded protein is CAISRLPAGQQNTGELFF.

This clonotype was detected only a few times. V gene TRBV19 combines with J gene TRBJ2-3; D perhaps matches TRBD2 (5 bases). V lost 3 bases to trimming and J lost 6 bases, with 16 bases between them. The CDR3 runs to 15 residues. CDR1 LNHDA and CDR2 SQIVND come from the germline V gene (reference sequence). CDR3 nucleotide sequence: TGTGCCAGTAGTATTAAGTGGGAGAGGCGGGATACGCAGTATTTT. It codes for CASSIKWERRDTQYF.

A single count supports this clonotype. The chain employs TRBV15 and TRBJ2-4, with TRBD2 matching over 8 bases. The CDR3 has 16 amino acids. Germline-derived CDR1 and CDR2 are LNHNV and YYDKDF (reference sequence). Trimming cost V 6 bases and J 0 bases; bases outside gene matches: 7. The CDR3 protein is CATREESGGAKNIQYF. The CDR3 DNA reads TGTGCCACCAGAGAAGAGAGCGGGGGAGCCAAAAACATTCAGTACTTC.

This clonotype has a handful of counts. The rearrangement links TRBV12-3 or TRBV12-4 to TRBJ2-3, with 7 bases fitting TRBD2. V lost 3 bases to trimming and J lost 2 bases; unmatched junction nucleotides: 5. This CDR3 has 15 residues. The CDR3 protein is CASSFGGGNTDTQYF. DNA for the CDR3: TGTGCCAGCAGTTTCGGCGGGGGAAACACAGATACGCAGTATTTT.

V usage is TRBV18 and J usage is TRBJ1-1, with D possibly being TRBD1 (5 bases). The length of the CDR3 is 15 residues. Trimming pared 4 bases from V and 1 base from J, leaving 13 bases between. Germline CDR1 reads KGHSH; CDR2 reads LQKENI. The CDR3 DNA sequence: TGTGCCAGCTCACTCGGGACCGTCGAGAACACTGAAGCTTTCTTT. This sequence encodes CASSLGTVENTEAFF. The full variable domain, rest sourced from reference TRBV18 and TRBJ1-1, is NAGVMQNPRHLVRRRGQEARLRCSPMKGHSHVYWYRQLPEEGLKFMVYLQKENIIDESGMPKERFSAEFPKEGPSILRIQQVVRGDSAAYFCASSLGTVENTEAFFGQGTRLTVV.

The rearrangement joins TRBV6-1 to TRBJ2-3, with 8 nucleotides matching TRBD1. CDR1 and CDR2 from the germline V gene are MNHNS and SASEGT. The CDR3 is made up of 15 amino acids. J lost 5 bases, V lost 4 bases, and 8 bases had no gene match. CDR3 amino acids: CASSAYRGVGDTQYF. CDR3 bases: TGTGCCAGCAGTGCCTACAGGGGGGTGGGAGATACGCAGTATTTT.

This clonotype turned up a few times. V and J are TRBV28 and TRBJ2-3; TRBD2 matches at 8 bases. Trimming took 4 bases from V and 2 from J; bases not matched to a gene: 5. This CDR3 comprises 15 residues. The germline gives CDR1 MDHEN, CDR2 SYDVKM. CDR3 bases: TGTGCCAGCAGTTGGGGGACTAGTCTCACAGATACGCAGTATTTT. Amino acids: CASSWGTSLTDTQYF.

The chain combines TRBV20-1 with TRBJ2-5; 7 positions agree with TRBD2. V trimming: 0 bases; J trimming: 5 bases; junction bases outside the gene matches: 9. Germline lookup yields CDR1 DFQATT and CDR2 SNEGSKA (reference sequence). The CDR3 runs to 15 residues. CDR3 loop: CSARDRRGTGETQYF. DNA of the CDR3: TGCAGTGCTAGAGATAGGCGGGGGACCGGCGAGACCCAGTACTTC.

V usage is TRBV5-1 and J usage is TRBJ2-1; 7 bases fit TRBD1. Germline CDR1 and CDR2: SGHRS and YFSETQ. CDR3 length: 15 amino acids. V dropped 4 bases and J dropped 5; count of bases not matched to a gene: 9. The CDR3 protein is CASSIIQGSNNEQFF. The DNA for the CDR3 is TGCGCCAGCAGCATCATACAGGGGTCCAACAATGAGCAGTTCTTC. Full variable domain (rest looked up from reference TRBV5-1 and TRBJ2-1): KAGVTQTPRYLIKTRGQQVTLSCSPISGHRSVSWYQQTPGQGLQFLFEYFSETQRNKGNFPGRFSGRQFSNSRSEMNVSTLELGDSALYLCASSIIQGSNNEQFFGPGTRLTVL.

The chain recombines TRBV28 with TRBJ2-7; D may be TRBD2 (5 bases). Germline CDR1 and CDR2: MDHEN and SYDVKM. The CDR3 covers 17 residues. Trimming left V 0 bases short and J 0 bases short, with 15 bases between. The CDR3 region has the DNA TGTGCCAGCAGTTTATGGCGGGTCCTCTCCTACTCCTACGAGCAGTACTTC. It yields the protein CASSLWRVLSYSYEQYF.

This clonotype showed up just a few times. The chain joins TRBV5-1 to TRBJ2-7; D is undetermined. The germline CDR1 and CDR2 sequences are SGHRS and YFSETQ. The CDR3 is 14 amino acids. V shed 4 bases and J shed 3 bases, with 14 bases lying between them. CDR3 region: CASSPPGSFYEQYF. In nucleotides, the CDR3 is TGCGCCAGCAGCCCCCCCGGGTCATTCTACGAGCAGTACTTC.

The chain links TRBV20-1 to TRBJ2-1; D could derive from TRBD1 or TRBD2 (5 bases each). Germline-derived CDR1 and CDR2 are DFQATT and SNEGSKA (reference sequence). This CDR3 has 15 residues. The V and J ends lost 6 bases and 6 bases respectively, with 21 bases between them. DNA for the CDR3: TGCAGTGCCAGTTTTTTGGGGGTACATGGCAATGAGCAGTTCTTC. It codes for CSASFLGVHGNEQFF.

In this sample, this clonotype turned up many times. V gene TRBV7-2 combines with J gene TRBJ2-3, with 8 bases matching TRBD2. CDR1 SGHTA and CDR2 FQGNSA come from the germline V gene. The V and J ends lost 5 bases and 2 bases, in that order; junction bases with no gene match: 3. The CDR3 length is 14 residues. The CDR3 coding sequence is TGTGCCAGCAGCCTCGGGGGGGTCACAGATACGCAGTATTTT. This codes for CASSLGGVTDTQYF.

CDR3 nucleotide sequence: TGTGCCAGCAGCTTACCCACAGGGGTCGGTTTAGAGACCCAGTACTTC. Translated: CASSLPTGVGLETQYF. The chain links TRBV7-2 to TRBJ2-5; TRBD1 matches at 7 bases. V shed 2 bases, J shed 4 bases, and the junction held 10 bases outside the gene matches. CDR1 and CDR2 from the germline V gene are SGHTA and FQGNSA. The CDR3 is 16 residues long. The variable domain in full, completed from reference TRBV7-2 and TRBJ2-5, reads GAGVSQSPSNKVTEKGKDVELRCDPISGHTALYWYRQSLGQGLEFLIYFQGNSAPDKSGLPSDRFSAERTGGSVSTLTIQRTQQEDSAVYLCASSLPTGVGLETQYFGPGTRLLVL.

This clonotype has a handful of counts. The chain combines TRBV4-2 with TRBJ2-3; D may correspond to TRBD1 or TRBD2 (5 bases each). The V gene lost 0 bases and the J gene lost 2 bases, with 15 bases spanning the gap. Per the germline V gene, CDR1 is LGHNA and CDR2 is YNFKEQ. The CDR3 spans 17 residues. The CDR3 DNA sequence: TGTGCCAGCAGCCAAGAAAGGATCCGGGGCCCCACAGATACGCAGTATTTT. As protein: CASSQERIRGPTDTQYF.